This entry features one T cell receptor (beta chain) sequence. The CDR3 has 15 amino acids. Trimming at V came to 4 bases and at J to 4 bases, leaving 10 bases not matched to a gene. Germline CDR1 is SGHNT and CDR2 is YYREEE (reference sequence). These data are taken from a study of blood T cell repertoires in COVID-19. Profiling relied on immunoSEQ multiplex PCR, and the TCRdb table lists in-frame clones only, not all of them. Of roughly 200,000 clones in the sample, roughly 80% were seen once. The chain has TRBV5-4 and TRBJ1-2, with 7 bases identical to TRBD1. The TCR originated in a man aged 50 or older who had recovered from COVID-19. The sequencing input was peripheral blood. CDR3 in amino acids: CASSQPGRGPYGYTF. The CDR3 nucleotides are TGTGCCAGCAGCCAGCCGGGTAGGGGGCCCTATGGCTACACCTTC. Full variable domain (remainder filled in from reference TRBV5-4 and TRBJ1-2): ETGVTQSPTHLIKTRGQQVTLRCSSQSGHNTVSWYQQALGQGPQFIFQYYREEENGRGNFPPRFSGLQFPNYSSELNVNALELDDSALYLCASSQPGRGPYGYTFGSGTRLTVV.